Reported below is one T cell receptor (beta chain). Its antigen specificity is not known. Per-nucleotide qualities are absent, and no much larger clonotype sits a single base away. The data originate from a study of cytomegalovirus exposure and HLA in healthy donors (dated by TCRdb to about 2017). At the level of the whole study: A later analysis indicated that the 110 or so validation repertoires were generated on the platform also employed for the approximately 690 repertoires of the first cohort. The study was designed to test whether signatures of past pathogen exposure could be identified by cataloging public T cell receptors. In addition to the first cohort of 666 subjects, a separate validation cohort of about 120 different subjects was used. The study combined high-throughput TCR immunosequencing, statistical association of individual TCRs with disease status, and machine learning to predict cytomegalovirus infection status. Broad study findings and their caveats: A later analysis lacked HLA typing for the validation cohort, so it scored co-occurrence in that cohort across all 120 or so repertoires. In vitro tests confirmed that a few of the cytomegalovirus-associated TCR beta chains recognize cytomegalovirus antigens. Cytomegalovirus status was reported to be diagnosed by the classifier with high specificity and sensitivity in both the original and validation cohorts. In a later analysis, TCRs clustered in the first cohort were found to also tend to co-occur in the 130 or so validation repertoires, with over 90% of cluster scores above 0. According to the authors, the approach could potentially be generalized to other disease states and immunological phenotypes. While some public TCRs were present in many individuals, most TCR sequences turned up only very rarely across donors. The study listed over 150 TCR beta chains as associated with cytomegalovirus.

Libraries were prepared through the immunoSEQ multiplex PCR assay. The paper's data handling went like this. To diagnose cytomegalovirus status from the catalog of TCR beta chain sequences, a statistical classification framework was built. Here the immuneACCESS table is served through TCRdb, limited to in-frame sequences with V and J called. Missing clones are a known gap in these copies; in checked studies unresolved V genes cover under half, and the rest lacks a known reason. Clone size and the V and J calls come from that table; the DNA yielded D and trimming. For this sample the table gives around 130,000 clones, of which around 85% were detected only once. Jointly, the top ten make up approximately 2.3% of the sample. Separate from the roughly 650-subject first cohort, the validation cohort of some 130 subjects was the group to which the donors belonged. Relative to germline, V is missing 0 bases and J is missing 1 base, with 4 bases of the junction outside any gene match. From the cysteine through the phenylalanine, the CDR3 covers 16 amino acids. The only DNA kept is the CDR3, 48 bases in frame from the first base. The germline V gene encodes CDR1 PRHDT and CDR2 FYEKMQ (reference sequence).

Specimen: PBMCs. This sequence originates from a woman in her twenties or thirties in good health and CMV-seronegative. The chain joins TRBV13 to TRBJ2-3; 7 central bases correspond to TRBD2. The DNA sequence is TGTGCCAGCAGCTTAGGGGCCAGCGGGGGCACAGATACGCAGTATTTT. Translated, this gives CASSLGASGGTDTQYF.